This is a list of T cell receptor beta chains from one sample in a study of blood T cell repertoires in COVID-19. Assay used: immunoSEQ multiplex PCR; TCRdb lists only in-frame clones, some missing. Counted here are about 190,000 clones, 80% to 90% occurring once; the ten biggest clones make up approximately 2.3%. Sequenced material: peripheral blood. The source is a man in his 70s with active or convalescent COVID-19. The CDR3 runs from the conserved cysteine through the conserved F or W. D genes are given only for firm matches. Clone size is given for some rows only: seen once, a few or many times, or a class if the clone is expanded.

cdr3_length j_call clone_size v_call d_call cdr3_nt cdr3_aa
12 TRBJ2-1 NA TRBV18 NA TGTGCCAGCTCAGCTACCTACAATGAGCAGTTCTTC CASSATYNEQFF
15 TRBJ1-2 NA TRBV27 NA TGTGCCAGCAGTCCCCGTAGGGGTGATAACTATGGCTACACCTTC CASSPRRGDNYGYTF
13 TRBJ2-5 few TRBV4-1 NA TGCGCCAGCAGCCAATGGCAACGAGAGACCCAGTACTTC CASSQWQRETQYF
14 TRBJ2-7 NA TRBV6-1 NA TGTGCCAGCAGTGAGGAGGGGAGCTCCTACGAGCAGTACTTC CASSEEGSSYEQYF
13 TRBJ2-1 NA TRBV25-1 TRBD1 TGTGCCAGCAGTGATTGGGACAGCAATGAGCAGTTCTTC CASSDWDSNEQFF
15 TRBJ2-7 few TRBV28 TRBD1 TGTGCCAGCAGTTCGGCCGGGACAGGATCCTACGAGCAGTACTTC CASSSAGTGSYEQYF
15 TRBJ2-5 NA TRBV9 TRBD2 TGTGCCAGCAGCCCCCTTGGGGCGGGAGGAGAGACCCAGTACTTC CASSPLGAGGETQYF
14 TRBJ2-1 NA TRBV27 NA TGTGCCAGCAGTTTAGGAGCAGTAAACAATGAGCAGTTCTTC CASSLGAVNNEQFF
15 TRBJ1-1 NA TRBV18 TRBD1 TGTGCCAGCTCACCCAAGACAGGGGATGTCTCTGAAGCTTTCTTT CASSPKTGDVSEAFF
13 TRBJ2-5 NA TRBV7-2 NA TGTGCCAGCAGCAGAGGTGGCCAAGAGACCCAGTACTTC CASSRGGQETQYF
11 TRBJ1-1 NA TRBV28 TRBD1 TGTGCCACCCGGGACAGCATAGAAGCTTTCTTT CATRDSIEAFF
14 TRBJ2-1 NA TRBV9 TRBD1 TGTGCCAGCAGCCCGGGACAGAGACACAATGAGCAGTTCTTC CASSPGQRHNEQFF
15 TRBJ2-7 NA TRBV27 NA TGTGCCAGCAGCCTCAGGGGTCGAAGATCCTACGAGCAGTACTTC CASSLRGRRSYEQYF
13 TRBJ1-1 NA TRBV28 NA TGTGCCAGCAGTCTAAGGACTAACACTGAAGCTTTCTTT CASSLRTNTEAFF
14 TRBJ1-6 NA TRBV7-9 NA TGTGCCAGCAGCTTGGGACTAACTGGTTCACCCCTCCACTTT CASSLGLTGSPLHF
8 TRBJ2-1 NA TRBV1 NA TGCACCCCCGCGGGGCAGTTCTTC CTPAGQFF
15 TRBJ1-5 NA TRBV10-3 TRBD1 TGTGCCATCAGTGAACAGGGGGATAGCAATCAGCCCCAGCATTTT CAISEQGDSNQPQHF
16 TRBJ1-4 NA TRBV4-1 NA TGCGCCAGCAGCCAAACCGCCGGGACACTCTATGAAAAACTGTTTTTT CASSQTAGTLYEKLFF
16 TRBJ2-5 many TRBV7-7 NA TGTGCTAGCAGCCTGGGACGGACTATGAATGGGGAGACCCAGTACTTC CASSLGRTMNGETQYF
16 TRBJ1-1 NA TRBV5-5 NA TGTGCCAGCAGCCCCCGGGGGGGCAGAGTGAACACTGAAGCTTTCTTT CASSPRGGRVNTEAFF
16 TRBJ1-3 NA TRBV23-1 NA TGCGCCAGCAGTCAATCTTGGCACATATTTGGAAACACCATATATTTT CASSQSWHIFGNTIYF
14 TRBJ1-5 NA TRBV7-8 NA TGTGCCAGCAGCTTAGCAGGGGGGGGTCAGCCCCAGCATTTT CASSLAGGGQPQHF
12 TRBJ1-2 NA TRBV28 NA TGTGCCAGCAGTTTTGGCGGCTATGGCTACACCTTC CASSFGGYGYTF
15 TRBJ1-1 NA TRBV5-1 TRBD1 TGCGCCAGCAGCTTGGTGGGGGACAGGAGTACTGAAGCTTTCTTT CASSLVGDRSTEAFF
14 TRBJ2-2 NA TRBV11-3 TRBD2 TGTGCCAGCGGGGCGGGAGCGGATACCGGGGAGCTGTTTTTT CASGAGADTGELFF
15 TRBJ2-3 NA TRBV7-2 TRBD2 TGTGCCAGCAGCCCGACCGGGGGGGTGCCAGATACGCAGTATTTT CASSPTGGVPDTQYF
15 TRBJ2-2 NA TRBV7-2 NA TGTGCCAGCAGCTTTGTGCTAGCGACCACCGGGGAGCTGTTTTTT CASSFVLATTGELFF
14 TRBJ2-7 NA TRBV7-9 TRBD2 TGTGCCAGCAGGCCCCCCGGGGGGTCCTCCGAGCAGTACTTC CASRPPGGSSEQYF
16 TRBJ2-2 NA TRBV9 TRBD1 TGTGCCAGCAGCTTCCGGGACAGAGCGAACACCGGGGAGCTGTTTTTT CASSFRDRANTGELFF
17 TRBJ2-2 NA TRBV27 NA TGTGCCAGCAGTTTCGAGGGGGGGTGGTATAACACCGGGGAGCTGTTTTTT CASSFEGGWYNTGELFF
15 TRBJ1-4 NA TRBV6-5 TRBD1 TGTGCCAGCAGTTACACCGGGACAGCAAATGAAAAACTGTTTTTT CASSYTGTANEKLFF
16 TRBJ2-3 NA TRBV10-3 TRBD2 TGTGCCATCAGGACTAGCGGGAGAGGTGGGGCGGATACGCAGTATTTT CAIRTSGRGGADTQYF
12 TRBJ1-2 NA TRBV7-2 NA TGTGCCAGCAGCCAGTCACGCTATGGCTACACCTTC CASSQSRYGYTF
14 TRBJ2-2 once TRBV6-6 NA TGTGCCAGCAGTTCCAGGGGCGGAACCGGGGAGCTGTTTTTT CASSSRGGTGELFF
16 TRBJ2-3 NA TRBV5-5 NA TGTGCCAGCAGCCTTCGAGGGGAGGTTAGCACAGATACGCAGTATTTT CASSLRGEVSTDTQYF
14 TRBJ2-3 once TRBV5-6 NA TGTGCCAGCAGCTCCACCGCGCGGTTAGATACGCAGTATTTT CASSSTARLDTQYF
16 TRBJ2-7 once TRBV15 TRBD2 TGTGCCACCAGCAGAGGCGGGACTAGCGGGAGTTACGAGCAGTACTTC CATSRGGTSGSYEQYF
15 TRBJ2-2 NA TRBV30 TRBD1 TGTGCCTGGGGGGGACAGGGGGCCTTGGCCGGGGAGCTGTTTTTT CAWGGQGALAGELFF
15 TRBJ2-1 NA TRBV9 TRBD2 TGTGCCAGCAGCGTAACTAGCGGGAGTCACAATGAGCAGTTCTTC CASSVTSGSHNEQFF
11 TRBJ1-4 NA TRBV30 NA TGTGCCTGGACGGGCGGGGAAAAACTGTTTTTT CAWTGGEKLFF
13 TRBJ1-5 NA TRBV7-2 TRBD1 TGTGCCAGCAGCTCCCAGGGGGATCAGCCCCAGCATTTT CASSSQGDQPQHF
14 TRBJ1-5 NA TRBV6-5 NA TGTGCCAGCTCTACCAGGAATAGCAATCAGCCCCAGCATTTT CASSTRNSNQPQHF
14 TRBJ1-1 NA TRBV10-3 NA TGTGCCATCACCTCGCAGGGTTCGGATACTGAAGCTTTCTTT CAITSQGSDTEAFF
17 TRBJ2-2 NA TRBV5-1 NA TGCGCCAGCAGCACCCGGGGGTCGGGGGCGAACACCGGGGAGCTGTTTTTT CASSTRGSGANTGELFF
16 TRBJ2-1 NA TRBV4-3 NA TGCGCCAGCAGCCAAGATTACAGCTCTTCCTACAATGAGCAGTTCTTC CASSQDYSSSYNEQFF
13 TRBJ2-5 NA TRBV5-4 TRBD1 TGTGCCAGCAGCTCACAGGGGCAAGAGACCCAGTACTTC CASSSQGQETQYF
16 TRBJ2-5 NA TRBV7-6 NA TGTGCCAGCAGCTTAGCATTCGGCAGGCCACCCCCGACCCAGTACTTC CASSLAFGRPPPTQYF
14 TRBJ2-7 NA TRBV28 TRBD2 TGTGCCAGCAGTATCCTGCGGGAGCTCCACGAGCAGTACTTC CASSILRELHEQYF
15 TRBJ2-1 NA TRBV11-3 TRBD2 TGTGCCAGCAGCTTATCAGGAGCCGGGAGGAATGAGCAGTTCTTC CASSLSGAGRNEQFF
14 TRBJ2-7 NA TRBV28 NA TGTGCCAGCAGTTTAACAGGAAGCTACTACGAGCAGTACTTC CASSLTGSYYEQYF